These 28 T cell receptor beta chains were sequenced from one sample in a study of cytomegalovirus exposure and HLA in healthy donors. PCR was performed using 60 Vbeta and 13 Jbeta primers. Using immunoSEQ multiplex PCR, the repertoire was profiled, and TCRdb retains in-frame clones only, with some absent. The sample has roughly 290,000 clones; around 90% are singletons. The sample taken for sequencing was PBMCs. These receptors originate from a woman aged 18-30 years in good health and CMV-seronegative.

The CDR3 sequence is CASSWMTGGYEQYF. The CDR3 nucleotides read TGTGCCAGCAGCTGGATGACAGGGGGCTACGAGCAGTACTTC. The chain recombines TRBV7-9 with TRBJ2-7; TRBD1 aligns across 9 bases. This CDR3 region has 14 residues. Losses at the gene ends were 4 bases for V and 3 bases for J; bases not matched to a gene: 4. From germline, CDR1 is SEHNR and CDR2 FQNEAQ (reference sequence).

Here the CDR3 DNA reads TGTGCCAGCACAGCGGGGGGGCAAGATACGCAGTATTTT. Amino acid sequence: CASTAGGQDTQYF. The rearrangement links TRBV28 to TRBJ2-3; 10 bases map to TRBD2. Trimming at V came to 7 bases and at J to 5 bases, leaving 3 bases not matched to a gene. The CDR3 is made up of 13 amino acids. Germline V gives CDR1 MDHEN, CDR2 SYDVKM.

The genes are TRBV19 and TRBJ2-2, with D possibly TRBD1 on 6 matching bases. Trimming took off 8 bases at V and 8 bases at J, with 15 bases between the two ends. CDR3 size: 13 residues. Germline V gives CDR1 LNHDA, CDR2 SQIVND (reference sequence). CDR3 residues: CASRGQGYGELFF. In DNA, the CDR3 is TGTGCCAGTCGAGGCCAGGGGTATGGGGAGCTGTTTTTT.

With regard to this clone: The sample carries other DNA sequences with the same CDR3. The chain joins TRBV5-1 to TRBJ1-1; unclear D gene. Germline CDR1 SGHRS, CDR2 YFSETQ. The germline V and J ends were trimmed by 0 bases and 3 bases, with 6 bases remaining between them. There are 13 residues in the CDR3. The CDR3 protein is CASSLGRDTEAFF. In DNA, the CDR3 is TGCGCCAGCAGCTTGGGGAGGGACACTGAAGCTTTCTTT.

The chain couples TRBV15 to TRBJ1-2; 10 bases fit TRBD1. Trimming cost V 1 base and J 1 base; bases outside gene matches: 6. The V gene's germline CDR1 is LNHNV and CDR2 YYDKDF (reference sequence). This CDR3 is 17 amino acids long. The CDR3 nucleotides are TGTGCCACCAGCAGAGGGACAGGGGGGGACCTTAACTATGGCTACACCTTC. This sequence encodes CATSRGTGGDLNYGYTF.

The CDR3 reads CASSLAGAGSEQYF. Here the CDR3 DNA reads TGTGCCAGCAGCTTAGCCGGGGCCGGGAGCGAGCAGTACTTC. The chain combines TRBV13 with TRBJ2-7; weak D call: TRBD2 (6 bases). Trimming took 1 base from V and 6 from J, leaving 13 bases between them. CDR1 is PRHDT, CDR2 FYEKMQ, per germline (reference sequence). The CDR3 extends over 14 amino acids. Supplemented by reference TRBV13 and TRBJ2-7, the full variable domain reads AAGVIQSPRHLIKEKRETATLKCYPIPRHDTVYWYQQGPGQDPQFLISFYEKMQSDKGSIPDRFSAQQFSDYHSELNMSSLELGDSALYFCASSLAGAGSEQYFGPGTRLTVT.

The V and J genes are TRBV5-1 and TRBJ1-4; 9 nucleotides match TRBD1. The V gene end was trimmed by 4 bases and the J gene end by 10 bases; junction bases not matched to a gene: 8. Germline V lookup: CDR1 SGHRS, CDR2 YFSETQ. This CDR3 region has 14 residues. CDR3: CASSPGTGRLKLFF. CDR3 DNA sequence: TGCGCCAGCAGCCCCGGGACAGGGAGGTTAAAACTGTTTTTT. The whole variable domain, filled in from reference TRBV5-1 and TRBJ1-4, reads KAGVTQTPRYLIKTRGQQVTLSCSPISGHRSVSWYQQTPGQGLQFLFEYFSETQRNKGNFPGRFSGRQFSNSRSEMNVSTLELGDSALYLCASSPGTGRLKLFFGSGTQLSVL.

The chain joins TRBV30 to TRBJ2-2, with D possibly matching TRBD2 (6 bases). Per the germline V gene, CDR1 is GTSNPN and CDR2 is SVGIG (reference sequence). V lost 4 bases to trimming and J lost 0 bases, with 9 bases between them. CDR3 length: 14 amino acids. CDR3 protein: CAWIPGANTGELFF. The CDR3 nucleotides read TGTGCCTGGATTCCGGGGGCGAACACCGGGGAGCTGTTTTTT.

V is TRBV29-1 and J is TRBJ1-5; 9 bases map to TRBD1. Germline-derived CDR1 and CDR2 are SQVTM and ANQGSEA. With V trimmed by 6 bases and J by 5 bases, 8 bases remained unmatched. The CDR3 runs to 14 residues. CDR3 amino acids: CSVWDRVGDQPQHF. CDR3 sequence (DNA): TGCAGCGTGTGGGACAGGGTCGGCGATCAGCCCCAGCATTTT.

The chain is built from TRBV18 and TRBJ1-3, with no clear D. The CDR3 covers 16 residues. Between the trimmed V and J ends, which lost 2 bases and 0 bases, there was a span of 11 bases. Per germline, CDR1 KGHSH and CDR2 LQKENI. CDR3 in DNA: TGTGCCAGCTCACCAGAGGAGAGGATCTCTGGAAACACCATATATTTT. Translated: CASSPEERISGNTIYF.

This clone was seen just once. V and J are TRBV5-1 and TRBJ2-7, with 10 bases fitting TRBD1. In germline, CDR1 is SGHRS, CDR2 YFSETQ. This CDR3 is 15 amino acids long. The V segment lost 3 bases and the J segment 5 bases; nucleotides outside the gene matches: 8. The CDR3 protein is CASSSGGTGVHEQYF. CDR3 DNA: TGCGCCAGCAGCTCTGGTGGGACAGGGGTACACGAGCAGTACTTC.

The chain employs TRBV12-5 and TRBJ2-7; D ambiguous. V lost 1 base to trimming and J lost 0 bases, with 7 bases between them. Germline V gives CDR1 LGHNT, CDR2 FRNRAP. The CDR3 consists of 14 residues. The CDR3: CASGLAYNSYEQYF. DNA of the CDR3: TGTGCTAGTGGTTTGGCATACAACTCCTACGAGCAGTACTTC.

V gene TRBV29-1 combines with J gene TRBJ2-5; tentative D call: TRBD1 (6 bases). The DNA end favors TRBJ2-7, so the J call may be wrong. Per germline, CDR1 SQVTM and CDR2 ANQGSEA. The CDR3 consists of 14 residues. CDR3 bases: TGCAGCGTTGAAGATCCGACAACAGGGTACGAGCAGTACTTC. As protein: CSVEDPTTGYEQYF.

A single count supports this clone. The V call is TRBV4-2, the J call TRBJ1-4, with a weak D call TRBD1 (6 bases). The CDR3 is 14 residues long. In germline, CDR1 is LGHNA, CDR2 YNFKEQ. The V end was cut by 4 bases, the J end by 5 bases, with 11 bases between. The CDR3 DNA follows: TGTGCCAGCAGCCTACACAGGGCCAATGAAAAACTGTTTTTT. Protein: CASSLHRANEKLFF.

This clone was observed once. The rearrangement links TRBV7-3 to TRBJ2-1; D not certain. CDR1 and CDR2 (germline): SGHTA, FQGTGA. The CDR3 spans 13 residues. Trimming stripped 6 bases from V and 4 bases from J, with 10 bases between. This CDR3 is CASSYDTYNEQFF. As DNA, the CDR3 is TGTGCCAGCAGTTATGACACGTACAATGAGCAGTTCTTC.

This CDR3 is CARSRGGRDTGELFF. The CDR3 nucleotides are TGTGCCAGAAGCCGCGGGGGGCGCGACACCGGGGAGCTGTTTTTT. This rearrangement joins TRBV5-3 to TRBJ2-2; 8 nucleotides agree with TRBD2. TRBV5-3 is recorded as an ORF, its role being uncertain. This CDR3 comprises 15 residues. V lost 4 bases, J lost 3 bases, and 5 bases stayed unmatched.

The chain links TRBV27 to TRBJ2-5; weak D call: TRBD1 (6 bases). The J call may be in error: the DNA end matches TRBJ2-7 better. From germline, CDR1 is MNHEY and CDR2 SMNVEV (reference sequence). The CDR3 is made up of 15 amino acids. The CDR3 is CASSLSPQGSYEQYF. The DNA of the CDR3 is TGTGCCAGCAGTTTATCCCCACAGGGAAGCTACGAGCAGTACTTC.

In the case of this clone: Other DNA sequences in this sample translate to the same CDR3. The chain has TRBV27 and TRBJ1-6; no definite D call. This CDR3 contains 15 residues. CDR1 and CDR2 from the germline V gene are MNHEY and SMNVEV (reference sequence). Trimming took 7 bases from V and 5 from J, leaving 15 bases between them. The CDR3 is CASTSWQINNSPLHF. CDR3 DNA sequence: TGTGCCAGCACCTCATGGCAGATTAATAATTCACCCCTCCACTTT.

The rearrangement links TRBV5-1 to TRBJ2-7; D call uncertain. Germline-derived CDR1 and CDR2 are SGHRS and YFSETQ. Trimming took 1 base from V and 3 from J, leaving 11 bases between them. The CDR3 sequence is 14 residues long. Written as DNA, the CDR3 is TGCGCCAGCAGCTTGTCCAGGTTAGACTACGAGCAGTACTTC. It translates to CASSLSRLDYEQYF.

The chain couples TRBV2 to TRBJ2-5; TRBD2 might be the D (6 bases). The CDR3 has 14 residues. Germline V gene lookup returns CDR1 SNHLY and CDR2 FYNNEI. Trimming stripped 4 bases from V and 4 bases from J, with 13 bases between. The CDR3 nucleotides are TGTGCCAGCAGTGTGACTCGGGGAGGAGAGACCCAGTACTTC. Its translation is CASSVTRGGETQYF.

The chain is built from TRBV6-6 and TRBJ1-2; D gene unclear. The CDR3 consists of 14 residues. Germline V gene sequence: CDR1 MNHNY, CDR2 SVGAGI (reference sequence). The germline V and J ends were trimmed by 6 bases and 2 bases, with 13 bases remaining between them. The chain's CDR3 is CASSIGLTNYGYTF. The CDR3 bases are TGTGCCAGCAGCATAGGACTCACGAACTATGGCTACACCTTC.

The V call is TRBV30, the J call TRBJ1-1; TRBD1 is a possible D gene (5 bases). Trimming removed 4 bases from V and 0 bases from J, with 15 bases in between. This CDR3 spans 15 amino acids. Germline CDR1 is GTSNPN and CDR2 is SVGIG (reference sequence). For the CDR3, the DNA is TGTGCCTGGATTCGTGACAGCGATATGAACACTGAAGCTTTCTTT. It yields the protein CAWIRDSDMNTEAFF.

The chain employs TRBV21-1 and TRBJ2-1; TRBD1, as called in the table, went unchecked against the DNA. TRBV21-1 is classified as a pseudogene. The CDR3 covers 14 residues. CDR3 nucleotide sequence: TGTGCCAGCAGCAACATTGTCCAACAAAATGAGCAGTTCTTC. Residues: CASSNIVQQNEQFF.

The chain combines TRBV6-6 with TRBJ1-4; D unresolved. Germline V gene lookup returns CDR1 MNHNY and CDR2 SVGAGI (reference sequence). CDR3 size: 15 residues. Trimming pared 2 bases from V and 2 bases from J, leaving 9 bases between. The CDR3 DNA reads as TGTGCCAGCAGTTACGGAGGGAAGACTAATGAAAAACTGTTTTTT. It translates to CASSYGGKTNEKLFF.

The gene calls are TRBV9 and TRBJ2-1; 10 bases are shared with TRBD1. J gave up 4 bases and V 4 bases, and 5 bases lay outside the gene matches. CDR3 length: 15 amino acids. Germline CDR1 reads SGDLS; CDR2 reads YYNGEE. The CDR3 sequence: CASSSRTGGYNEQFF. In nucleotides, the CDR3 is TGTGCCAGCAGCTCACGGACAGGGGGGTACAATGAGCAGTTCTTC.

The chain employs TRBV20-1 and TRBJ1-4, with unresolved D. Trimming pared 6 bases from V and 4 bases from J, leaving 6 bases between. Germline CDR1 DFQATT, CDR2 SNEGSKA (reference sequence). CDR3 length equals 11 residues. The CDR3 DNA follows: TGCAGTGCCCCCCATAATGAAAAACTGTTTTTT. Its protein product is CSAPHNEKLFF.

CDR3 nucleotides: TGTGCCAGCAGGGAGGGACAGGGGTCCTACGAGCAGTACTTC. It yields the protein CASREGQGSYEQYF. The V gene is TRBV6-1, the J gene TRBJ2-7; 10 bases fit TRBD1. The CDR3 is made up of 14 amino acids. The V gene end was trimmed by 6 bases and the J gene end by 1 base; junction bases not matched to a gene: 3. CDR1 is MNHNS and CDR2 is SASEGT in the germline V gene.

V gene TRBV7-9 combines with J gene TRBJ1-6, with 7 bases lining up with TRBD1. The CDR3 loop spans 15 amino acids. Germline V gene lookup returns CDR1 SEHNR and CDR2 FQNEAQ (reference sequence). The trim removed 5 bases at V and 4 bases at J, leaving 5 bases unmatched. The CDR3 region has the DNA TGTGCCAGCAGCCCCGGGACAGCTTATAATTCACCCCTCCACTTT. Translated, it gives CASSPGTAYNSPLHF. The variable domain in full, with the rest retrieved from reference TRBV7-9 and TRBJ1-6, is DTGVSQNPRHKITKRGQNVTFRCDPISEHNRLYWYRQTLGQGPEFLTYFQNEAQLEKSRLLSDRFSAERPKGSFSTLEIQRTEQGDSAMYLCASSPGTAYNSPLHFGNGTRLTVT.